This entry is about one TCR beta chain. This may be a read error: a much more frequent sequence differs by one nucleotide. Trimming removed 4 bases from V and 5 bases from J; junction bases left unmatched: 14. From germline, CDR1 is SGHRS and CDR2 YFSETQ. The CDR3 is 17 amino acids. A modified ARM-PCR protocol with three rounds of nested PCR amplified TCRbeta. TCRdb processed the multiplex PCR reads anew with MiXCR; each CDR3 protein has one entry. The sample has fewer than 75,000 distinct CDR3 sequences; about 77% are singletons. This sample's RNA came from whole unsorted tissue. More than 3 cm separated this lung sample from the edge of the tumor. The data belong to a study of tumor and adjacent non-tumor tissue in lung cancer. Study-level background: Millions of productive TCRbeta reads were obtained per sample on average.

The receptor was isolated from a man aged 55 to 70 with non-small cell lung cancer. The sample was distant non-tumor lung tissue. The chain employs TRBV5-1 and TRBJ2-3; TRBD2 agrees at 9 bases. CDR3 amino acids: CASSMGDLAGDGDTQYF. CDR3 coding DNA: TGCGCCAGCAGCATGGGGGACTTAGCGGGAGATGGAGATACGCAGTATTTT.